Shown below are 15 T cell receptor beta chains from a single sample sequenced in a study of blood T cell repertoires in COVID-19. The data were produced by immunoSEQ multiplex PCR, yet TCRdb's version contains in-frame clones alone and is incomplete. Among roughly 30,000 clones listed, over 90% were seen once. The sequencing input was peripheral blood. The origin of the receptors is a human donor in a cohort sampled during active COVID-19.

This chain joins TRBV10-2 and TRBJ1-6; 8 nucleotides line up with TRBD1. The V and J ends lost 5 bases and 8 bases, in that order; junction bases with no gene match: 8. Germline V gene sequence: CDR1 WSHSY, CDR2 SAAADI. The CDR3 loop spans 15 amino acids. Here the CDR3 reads CASSPSGQEYSPLHF. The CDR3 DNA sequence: TGCGCCAGCAGTCCCTCGGGACAGGAGTATTCACCCCTCCACTTT.

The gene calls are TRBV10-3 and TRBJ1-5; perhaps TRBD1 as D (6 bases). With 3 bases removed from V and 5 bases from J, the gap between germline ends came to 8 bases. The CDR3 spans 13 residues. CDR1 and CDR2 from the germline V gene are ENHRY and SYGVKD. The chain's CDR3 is CAISEGGDQPQHF. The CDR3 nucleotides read TGTGCCATCAGTGAAGGGGGGGATCAGCCCCAGCATTTT.

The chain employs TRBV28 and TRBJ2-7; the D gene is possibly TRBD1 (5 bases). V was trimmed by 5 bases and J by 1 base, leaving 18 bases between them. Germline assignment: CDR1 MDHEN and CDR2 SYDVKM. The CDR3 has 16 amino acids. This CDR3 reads CASSTRTGTPSYEQYF. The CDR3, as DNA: TGTGCCAGCAGTACCCGAACAGGAACGCCATCCTACGAGCAGTACTTC. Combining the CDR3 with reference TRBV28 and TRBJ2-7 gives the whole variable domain DVKVTQSSRYLVKRTGEKVFLECVQDMDHENMFWYRQDPGLGLRLIYFSYDVKMKEKGDIPEGYSVSREKKERFSLILESASTNQTSMYLCASSTRTGTPSYEQYFGPGTRLTVT.

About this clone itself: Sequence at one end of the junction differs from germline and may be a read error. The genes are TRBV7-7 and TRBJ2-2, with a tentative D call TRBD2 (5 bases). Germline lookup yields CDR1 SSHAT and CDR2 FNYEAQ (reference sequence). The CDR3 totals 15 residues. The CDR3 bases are TGTGCTAGCAGCTTAGTCGCCCTCGGGGCCGGGGAGCTGTTTTTT. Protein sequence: CASSLVALGAGELFF. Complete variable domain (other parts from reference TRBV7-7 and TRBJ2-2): GAGVSQSPRYKVTKRGQDVTLRCDPISSHATLYWYQQALGQGPEFLTYFNYEAQPDKSGLPSDRFSAERPEGSISTLTIQRTEQRDSAMYRCASSLVALGAGELFFGEGSRLTVL.

This CDR3 reads CASSRTDRYNTEAFF. The CDR3 nucleotides are TGCGCCAGCAGCCGGACGGACAGATATAACACTGAAGCTTTCTTT. The chain couples TRBV4-1 to TRBJ1-1, with D possibly being TRBD1 (6 bases). The V gene lost 4 bases and the J gene lost 2 bases, with 14 bases spanning the gap. CDR1 MGHRA and CDR2 YSYEKL come from the germline V gene. The CDR3 is 15 amino acids.

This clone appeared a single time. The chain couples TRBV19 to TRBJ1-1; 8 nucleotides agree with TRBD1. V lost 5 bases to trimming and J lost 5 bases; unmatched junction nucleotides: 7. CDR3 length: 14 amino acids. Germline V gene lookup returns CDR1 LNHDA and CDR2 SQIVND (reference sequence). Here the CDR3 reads CASSVGQGRTEAFF. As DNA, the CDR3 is TGTGCCAGTAGTGTAGGACAGGGTAGGACTGAAGCTTTCTTT.

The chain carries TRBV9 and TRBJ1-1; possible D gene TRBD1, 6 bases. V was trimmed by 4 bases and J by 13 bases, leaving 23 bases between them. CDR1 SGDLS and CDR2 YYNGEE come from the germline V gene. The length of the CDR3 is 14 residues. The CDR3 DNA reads TGTGCCAGCAGCCCGATGACAGGATCCCGGATAGTTTTCTTT. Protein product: CASSPMTGSRIVFF.

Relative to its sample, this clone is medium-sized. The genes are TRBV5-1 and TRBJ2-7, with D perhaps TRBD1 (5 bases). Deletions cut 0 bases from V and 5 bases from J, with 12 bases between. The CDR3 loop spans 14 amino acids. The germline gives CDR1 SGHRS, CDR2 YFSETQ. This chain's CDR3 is CASSLAPTVNEQYF. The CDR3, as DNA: TGCGCCAGCAGCTTGGCCCCGACAGTTAACGAGCAGTACTTC.

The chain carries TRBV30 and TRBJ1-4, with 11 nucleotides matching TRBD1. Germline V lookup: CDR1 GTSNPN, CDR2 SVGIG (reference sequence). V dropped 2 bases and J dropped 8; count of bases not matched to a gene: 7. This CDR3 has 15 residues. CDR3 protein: CAWSPTGTGGEKLFF. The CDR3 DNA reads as TGTGCCTGGAGTCCTACCGGGACAGGGGGAGAAAAACTGTTTTTT. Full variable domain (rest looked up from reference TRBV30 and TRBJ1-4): SQTIHQWPATLVQPVGSPLSLECTVEGTSNPNLYWYRQAAGRGLQLLFYSVGIGQISSEVPQNLSASRPQDRQFILSSKKLLLSDSGFYLCAWSPTGTGGEKLFFGSGTQLSVL.

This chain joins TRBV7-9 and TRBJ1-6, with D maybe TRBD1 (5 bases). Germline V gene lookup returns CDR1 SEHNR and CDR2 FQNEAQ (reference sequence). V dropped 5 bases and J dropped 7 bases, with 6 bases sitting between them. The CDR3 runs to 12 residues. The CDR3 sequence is CASSHRNSPLHF. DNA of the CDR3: TGTGCCAGCAGCCACAGGAATTCACCCCTCCACTTT.

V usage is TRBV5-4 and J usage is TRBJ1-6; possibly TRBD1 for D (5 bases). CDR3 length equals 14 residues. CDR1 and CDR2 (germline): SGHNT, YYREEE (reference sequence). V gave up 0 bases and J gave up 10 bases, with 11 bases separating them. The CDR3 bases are TGTGCCAGCAGCTTGGCCAGGGCAAACTCACCCCTCCACTTT. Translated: CASSLARANSPLHF.

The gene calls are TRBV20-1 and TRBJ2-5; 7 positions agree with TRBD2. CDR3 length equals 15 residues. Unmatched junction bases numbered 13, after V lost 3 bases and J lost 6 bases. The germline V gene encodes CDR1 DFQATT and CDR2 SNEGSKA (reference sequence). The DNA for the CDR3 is TGCAGTGCTAGTCCAGCAAGCGGGATTCCGAAGACCCAGTACTTC. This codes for CSASPASGIPKTQYF.

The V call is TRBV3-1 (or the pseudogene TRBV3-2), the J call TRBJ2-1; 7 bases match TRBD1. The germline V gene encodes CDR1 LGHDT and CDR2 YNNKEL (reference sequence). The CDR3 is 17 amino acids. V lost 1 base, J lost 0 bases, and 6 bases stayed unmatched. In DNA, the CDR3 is TGTGCCAGCAGCCAAGTGGCAGGGGGTTACTCCTACAATGAGCAGTTCTTC. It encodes CASSQVAGGYSYNEQFF.

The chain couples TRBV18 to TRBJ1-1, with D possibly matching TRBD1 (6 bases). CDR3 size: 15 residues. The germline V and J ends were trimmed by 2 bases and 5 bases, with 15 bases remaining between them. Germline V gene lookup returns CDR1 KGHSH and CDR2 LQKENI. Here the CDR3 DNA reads TGTGCCAGCTCACCAGGTAGGGGGGGATGGACTGAAGCTTTCTTT. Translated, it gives CASSPGRGGWTEAFF.

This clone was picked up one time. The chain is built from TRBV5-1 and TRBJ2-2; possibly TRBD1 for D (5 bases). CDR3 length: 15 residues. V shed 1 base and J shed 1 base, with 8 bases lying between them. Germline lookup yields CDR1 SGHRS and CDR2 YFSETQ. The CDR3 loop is CASSLRTGNTGELFF. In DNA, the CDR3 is TGCGCCAGCAGCTTGAGAACAGGGAACACCGGGGAGCTGTTTTTT.